This TCR beta chain was documented in a study of blood T cell repertoires in COVID-19. This clone was recorded a few times. V shed 7 bases and J 4 bases; nucleotides not matched to a gene: 12. The CDR3 sequence is 15 residues long. In germline, CDR1 is MNHEY, CDR2 SVGAGI. Sequenced by immunoSEQ multiplex PCR; TCRdb stores in-frame clones only, minus some. Found here are some 260,000 clones, approximately 79% of them singletons; the top ten hold 3% to 4%. The source is a woman aged 40 to 50 with active or convalescent COVID-19. Sequencing was done on a sample of peripheral blood. The gene calls are TRBV6-5 and TRBJ1-2, with TRBD1 identical over 7 bases. CDR3 residues: CASTHRGQRFYGYTF. The CDR3 DNA reads TGTGCCAGCACCCACAGGGGACAGCGATTCTATGGCTACACCTTC.